This T cell receptor beta chain was profiled in a study of blood T cell repertoires in COVID-19. On the study more broadly: Samples taken during acute and convalescent COVID-19 were collected in the United States, Italy and Spain. T cells, B-cell-depleted T cells, or PBMCs supplied cDNA or gDNA.

The data were produced by immunoSEQ multiplex PCR, yet TCRdb's version contains in-frame clones alone and is incomplete. Among over 85,000 clones, roughly 90% were seen once, and the ten largest hold around 2%. Germline V gene sequence: CDR1 KGHDR, CDR2 SFDVKD. This CDR3 spans 15 amino acids. V was clipped by 4 bases and J by 4 bases; unmatched bases: 4. The rearrangement links TRBV24-1 to TRBJ2-2; 8 bases fit TRBD1. The receptor was isolated from a woman aged 50 to 65 with COVID-19, enrolled during active disease. The sequenced material came from peripheral blood. In DNA form, the CDR3 reads TGTGCCACCAGTGACGCTGGACAGGGCACCGGGGAGCTGTTTTTT. Its protein product is CATSDAGQGTGELFF.